The next 3 T cell receptor beta chains were all read from a single sample in a study of identical twins. TCRdb ran MiXCR on the 5' RACE reads and lists one entry per CDR3 protein. The sample yields fewer than 250,000 distinct CDR3 sequences, 7.5% seen once. The sample also formed part of further work on yellow fever vaccine responses in identical twins.

Input material: memory (CD45RO+) T cells sorted from blood. The receptors were gathered from a woman under 30 in good health.

This clonotype was recorded many times. The rearrangement joins TRBV15 to TRBJ2-1; D not certain. The CDR3 spans 14 residues. Germline CDR1 LNHNV, CDR2 YYDKDF (reference sequence). V lost 1 base and J lost 7, with 11 bases in between. CDR3 sequence: CATSRGTIRNEQFF. CDR3 nucleotides: TGTGCCACCAGCAGAGGTACCATTAGAAATGAGCAGTTCTTC.

The chain is built from TRBV29-1 and TRBJ1-1, with D perhaps matching TRBD1 (6 bases). From germline, CDR1 is SQVTM and CDR2 ANQGSEA. The CDR3 spans 13 residues. Between the trimmed V and J ends, which lost 7 bases and 1 base, there was a span of 13 bases. The CDR3 loop reads CSARTGRNTEAFF. Here the CDR3 DNA reads TGCAGCGCCCGAACAGGGAGGAACACTGAAGCTTTCTTT.

The chain joins TRBV7-9 to TRBJ1-1; tentative D call: TRBD1 (6 bases). In germline, CDR1 is SEHNR, CDR2 FQNEAQ (reference sequence). Trimming removed 2 bases at V and 7 bases at J, with 11 bases between. CDR3 size: 13 residues. The CDR3, as DNA: TGTGCCAGCAGCTTATCCCAGGGGCTTGAAGCTTTCTTT. It is translated as CASSLSQGLEAFF.